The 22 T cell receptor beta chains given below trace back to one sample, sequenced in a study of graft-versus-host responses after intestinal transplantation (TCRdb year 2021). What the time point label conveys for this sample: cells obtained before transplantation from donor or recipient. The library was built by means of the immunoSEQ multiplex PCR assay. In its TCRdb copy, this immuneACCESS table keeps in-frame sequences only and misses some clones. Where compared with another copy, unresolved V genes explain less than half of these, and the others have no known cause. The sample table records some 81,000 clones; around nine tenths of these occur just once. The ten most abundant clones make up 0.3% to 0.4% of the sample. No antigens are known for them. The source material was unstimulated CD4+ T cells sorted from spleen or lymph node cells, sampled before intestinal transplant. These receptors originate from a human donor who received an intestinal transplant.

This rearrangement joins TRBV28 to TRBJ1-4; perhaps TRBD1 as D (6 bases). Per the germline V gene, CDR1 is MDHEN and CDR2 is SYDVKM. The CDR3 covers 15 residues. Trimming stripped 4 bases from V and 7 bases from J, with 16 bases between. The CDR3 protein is CASSSLGGRGEKLFF. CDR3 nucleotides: TGTGCCAGCAGTTCCCTGGGGGGGCGGGGTGAAAAACTGTTTTTT.

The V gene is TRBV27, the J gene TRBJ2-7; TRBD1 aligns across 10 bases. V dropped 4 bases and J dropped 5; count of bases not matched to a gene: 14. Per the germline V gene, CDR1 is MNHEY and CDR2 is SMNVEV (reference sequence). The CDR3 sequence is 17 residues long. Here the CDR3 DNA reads TGTGCCAGCAGTTCATCCTTTAGGACAGGGGGGTCCAACGAGCAGTACTTC. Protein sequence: CASSSSFRTGGSNEQYF.

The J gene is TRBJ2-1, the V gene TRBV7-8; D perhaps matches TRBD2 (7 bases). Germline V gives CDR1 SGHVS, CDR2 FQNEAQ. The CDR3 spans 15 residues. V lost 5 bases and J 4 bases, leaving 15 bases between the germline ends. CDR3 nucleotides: TGTGCCAGCAGCCGCACGGCGGGGGCATACAATGAGCAGTTCTTC. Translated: CASSRTAGAYNEQFF.

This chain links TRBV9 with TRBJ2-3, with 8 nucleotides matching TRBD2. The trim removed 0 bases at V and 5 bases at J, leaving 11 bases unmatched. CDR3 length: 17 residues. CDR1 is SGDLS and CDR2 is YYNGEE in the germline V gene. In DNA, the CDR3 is TGTGCCAGCAGCGTAGCTAGTAGCGGGATGATCGGAGATACGCAGTATTTT. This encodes CASSVASSGMIGDTQYF.

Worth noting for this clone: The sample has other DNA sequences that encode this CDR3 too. The CDR3 here is CASSLGPGTDTQYF. The CDR3 nucleotides read TGTGCCAGCAGCTTAGGTCCCGGGACAGATACGCAGTATTTT. The V gene is TRBV7-6, the J gene TRBJ2-3; D uncertain. With 1 base removed from V and 3 bases from J, the gap between germline ends came to 8 bases. This CDR3 region has 14 residues. Germline CDR1 is SGHVS and CDR2 is FNYEAQ. Complete variable domain (other parts from reference TRBV7-6 and TRBJ2-3): GAGVSQSPRYKVTKRGQDVALRCDPISGHVSLYWYRQALGQGPEFLTYFNYEAQQDKSGLPNDRFSAERPEGSISTLTIQRTEQRDSAMYRCASSLGPGTDTQYFGPGTRLTVL.

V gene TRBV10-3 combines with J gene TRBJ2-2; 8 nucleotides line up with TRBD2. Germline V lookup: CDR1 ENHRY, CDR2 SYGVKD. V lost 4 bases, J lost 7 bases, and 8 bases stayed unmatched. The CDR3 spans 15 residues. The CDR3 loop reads CAISGIGGAGGELFF. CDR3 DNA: TGTGCCATCAGTGGGATCGGGGGGGCCGGCGGGGAGCTGTTTTTT.

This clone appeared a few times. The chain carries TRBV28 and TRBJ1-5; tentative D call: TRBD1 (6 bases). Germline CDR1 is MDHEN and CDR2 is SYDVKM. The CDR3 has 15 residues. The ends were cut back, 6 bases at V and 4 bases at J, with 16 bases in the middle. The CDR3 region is CASSQGQGLNQPQHF. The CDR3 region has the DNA TGTGCCAGCAGCCAGGGGCAGGGCCTAAATCAGCCCCAGCATTTT.

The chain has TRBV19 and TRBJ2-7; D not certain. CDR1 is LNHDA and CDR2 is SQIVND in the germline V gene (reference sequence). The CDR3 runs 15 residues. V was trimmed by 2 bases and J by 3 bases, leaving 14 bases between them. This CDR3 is CASSIWLGRVYEQYF. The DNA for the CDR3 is TGTGCCAGTAGTATATGGTTAGGTCGGGTCTACGAGCAGTACTTC.

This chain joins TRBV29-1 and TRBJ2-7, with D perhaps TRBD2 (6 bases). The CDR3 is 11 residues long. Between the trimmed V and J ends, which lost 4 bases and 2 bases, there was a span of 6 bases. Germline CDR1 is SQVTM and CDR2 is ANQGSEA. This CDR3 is CSVGTTYEQYF. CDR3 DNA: TGCAGCGTTGGGACTACCTACGAGCAGTACTTC.

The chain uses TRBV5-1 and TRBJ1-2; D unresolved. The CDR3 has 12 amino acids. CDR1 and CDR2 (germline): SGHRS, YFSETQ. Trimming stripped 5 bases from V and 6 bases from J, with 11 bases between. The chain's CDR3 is CASSSGSDGYTF. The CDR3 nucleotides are TGCGCCAGCAGTTCGGGGTCGGATGGCTACACCTTC. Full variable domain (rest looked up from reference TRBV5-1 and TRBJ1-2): KAGVTQTPRYLIKTRGQQVTLSCSPISGHRSVSWYQQTPGQGLQFLFEYFSETQRNKGNFPGRFSGRQFSNSRSEMNVSTLELGDSALYLCASSSGSDGYTFGSGTRLTVV.

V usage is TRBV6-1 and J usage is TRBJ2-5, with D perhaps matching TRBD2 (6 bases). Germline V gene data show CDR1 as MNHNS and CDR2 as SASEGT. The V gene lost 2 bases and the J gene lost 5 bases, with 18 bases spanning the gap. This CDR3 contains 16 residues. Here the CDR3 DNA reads TGTGCCAGCAGTGAAAGTGGGGGGATGAGACGGGAGACCCAGTACTTC. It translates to CASSESGGMRRETQYF.

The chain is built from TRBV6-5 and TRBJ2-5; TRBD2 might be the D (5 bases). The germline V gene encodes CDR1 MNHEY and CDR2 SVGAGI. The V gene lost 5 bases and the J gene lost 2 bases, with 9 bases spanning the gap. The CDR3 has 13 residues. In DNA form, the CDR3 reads TGTGCCAGCAGTAAGCGGAAACAAGAGACCCAGTACTTC. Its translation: CASSKRKQETQYF.

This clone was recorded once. The CDR3 reads CASREAGTGAYEQYF. The CDR3 DNA reads TGTGCCAGCAGAGAGGCCGGGACAGGGGCCTACGAGCAGTACTTC. The chain has TRBV28 and TRBJ2-7; 10 bases align to TRBD1. The CDR3 is 15 residues long. The germline V gene encodes CDR1 MDHEN and CDR2 SYDVKM. V was clipped by 6 bases and J by 2 bases; unmatched bases: 7.

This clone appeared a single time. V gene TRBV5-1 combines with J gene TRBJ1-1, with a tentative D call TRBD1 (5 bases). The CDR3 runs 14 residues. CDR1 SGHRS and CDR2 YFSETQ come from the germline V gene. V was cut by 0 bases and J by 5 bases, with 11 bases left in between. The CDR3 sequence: CASSLEGGGTEAFF. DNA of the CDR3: TGCGCCAGCAGCTTGGAAGGCGGGGGGACTGAAGCTTTCTTT. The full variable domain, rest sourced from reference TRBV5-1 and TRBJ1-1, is KAGVTQTPRYLIKTRGQQVTLSCSPISGHRSVSWYQQTPGQGLQFLFEYFSETQRNKGNFPGRFSGRQFSNSRSEMNVSTLELGDSALYLCASSLEGGGTEAFFGQGTRLTVV.

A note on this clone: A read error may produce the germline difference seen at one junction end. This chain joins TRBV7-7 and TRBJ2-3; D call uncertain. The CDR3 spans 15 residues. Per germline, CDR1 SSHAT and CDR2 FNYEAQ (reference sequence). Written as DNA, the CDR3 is TGTGCTAGCAGCTTATACTTTTCTAGCACAGATACGCAGTATTTT. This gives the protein CASSLYFSSTDTQYF.

CDR3 protein: CASSLPTQLHTYTF. In nucleotides, the CDR3 is TGTGCCAGCAGTTTACCGACTCAACTACATACCTACACCTTC. V usage is TRBV28 and J usage is TRBJ1-2; D unclear. The CDR3 is 14 amino acids. Per germline, CDR1 MDHEN and CDR2 SYDVKM. The V end lost 2 bases, the J end lost 10 bases, and 17 bases lay between the germline ends.

CDR3 DNA: TGTGCCATCAGGTCCTCCGGGGGGACTGAAGCTTTCTTT. Its protein is CAIRSSGGTEAFF. The chain joins TRBV10-3 to TRBJ1-1; perhaps TRBD1 as D (5 bases). From germline, CDR1 is ENHRY and CDR2 SYGVKD. V lost 6 bases and J lost 5, with 13 bases in between. The CDR3 covers 13 residues.

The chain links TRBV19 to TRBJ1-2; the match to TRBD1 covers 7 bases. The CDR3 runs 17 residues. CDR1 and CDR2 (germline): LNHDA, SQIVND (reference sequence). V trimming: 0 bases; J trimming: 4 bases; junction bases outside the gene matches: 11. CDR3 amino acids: CASSIDLRTGGTYGYTF. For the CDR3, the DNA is TGTGCCAGTAGTATAGACCTAAGGACAGGCGGGACCTATGGCTACACCTTC.

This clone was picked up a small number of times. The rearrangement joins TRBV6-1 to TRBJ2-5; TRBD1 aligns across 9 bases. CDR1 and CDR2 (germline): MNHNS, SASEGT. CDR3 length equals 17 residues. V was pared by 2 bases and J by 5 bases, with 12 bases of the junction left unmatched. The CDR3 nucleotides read TGTGCCAGCAGTGAATCTCCGACAGGGGGTCTTGCGGAGACCCAGTACTTC. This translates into CASSESPTGGLAETQYF.

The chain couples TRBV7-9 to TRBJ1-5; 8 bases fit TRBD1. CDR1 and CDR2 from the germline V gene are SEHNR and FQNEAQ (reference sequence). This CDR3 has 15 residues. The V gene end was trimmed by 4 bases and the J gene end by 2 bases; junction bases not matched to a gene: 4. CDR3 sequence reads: CASSSTGGGNQPQHF. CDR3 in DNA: TGTGCCAGCAGCTCTACAGGGGGAGGCAATCAGCCCCAGCATTTT. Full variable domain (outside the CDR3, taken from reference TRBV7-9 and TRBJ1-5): DTGVSQNPRHKITKRGQNVTFRCDPISEHNRLYWYRQTLGQGPEFLTYFQNEAQLEKSRLLSDRFSAERPKGSFSTLEIQRTEQGDSAMYLCASSSTGGGNQPQHFGDGTRLSIL.

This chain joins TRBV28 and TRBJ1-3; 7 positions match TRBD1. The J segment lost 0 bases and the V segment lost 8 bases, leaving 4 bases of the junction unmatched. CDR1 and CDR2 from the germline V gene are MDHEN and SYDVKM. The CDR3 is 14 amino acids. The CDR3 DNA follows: TGTGCCAGCGGGGACAGTCTCTCTGGAAACACCATATATTTT. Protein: CASGDSLSGNTIYF.

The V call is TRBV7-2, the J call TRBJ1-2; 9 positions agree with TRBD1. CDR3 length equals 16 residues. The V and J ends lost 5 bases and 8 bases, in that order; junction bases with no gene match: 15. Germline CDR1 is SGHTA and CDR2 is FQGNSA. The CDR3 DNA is TGTGCCAGCAGCCGGAGGACAGGGGCGCGCCTCCTGGGCTACACCTTC. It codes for CASSRRTGARLLGYTF.